The 15 T cell receptor beta chains given below trace back to one sample, sequenced in a study of cytomegalovirus exposure and HLA in healthy donors. The method was immunoSEQ multiplex PCR; TCRdb's version includes in-frame clones alone and lacks a portion of them. The data contain 150,000 or so clones, about 94% of them seen just once; the ten biggest clones take up approximately 2%. The specimen sequenced was PBMCs. The receptors here all came from a man younger than 30 in good health and CMV-seropositive.

J is TRBJ2-7 and V is TRBV6-6; D unresolved. The CDR3 consists of 12 residues. With 6 bases removed from V and 3 bases from J, the gap between germline ends came to 9 bases. The germline V gene encodes CDR1 MNHNY and CDR2 SVGAGI (reference sequence). CDR3 region: CASRNAVYEQYF. CDR3 nucleotides: TGTGCCAGCAGAAACGCAGTCTACGAGCAGTACTTC.

The chain carries TRBV5-6 and TRBJ1-2; D remains unclear. Per the germline V gene, CDR1 is SGHDT and CDR2 is YYEEEE. Deletions cut 2 bases from V and 2 bases from J, with 10 bases between. This CDR3 is built from 14 residues. CDR3 region: CASSFRGYNYGYTF. The CDR3 nucleotides are TGTGCCAGCAGCTTTCGGGGTTACAACTATGGCTACACCTTC.

Regarding this clone: Other DNA sequences in the same sample also yield this CDR3. V gene TRBV19 combines with J gene TRBJ2-7, with 8 bases aligning to TRBD1. The V gene end was trimmed by 5 bases and the J gene end by 0 bases; junction bases not matched to a gene: 3. This CDR3 contains 14 residues. In germline, CDR1 is LNHDA, CDR2 SQIVND (reference sequence). The CDR3, as DNA: TGTGCCAGTAGTCGGACAGGGAGCTCCTACGAGCAGTACTTC. Translated, it gives CASSRTGSSYEQYF.

The V and J genes are TRBV29-1 and TRBJ1-2; 7 nucleotides align to TRBD1. Per germline, CDR1 SQVTM and CDR2 ANQGSEA. The J segment lost 0 bases and the V segment lost 4 bases, leaving 11 bases of the junction unmatched. CDR3 length: 16 amino acids. In DNA form, the CDR3 reads TGCAGCGTTGGGACAGGATTTATACAAGCTAACTATGGCTACACCTTC. It encodes CSVGTGFIQANYGYTF.

The chain is built from TRBV27 and TRBJ2-1; 7 bases are shared with TRBD2. CDR3 length: 16 residues. CDR1 is MNHEY and CDR2 is SMNVEV in the germline V gene (reference sequence). V was clipped by 2 bases and J by 4 bases; unmatched bases: 8. CDR3 protein: CASSLSPLAEYNEQFF. CDR3 coding DNA: TGTGCCAGCAGTTTAAGCCCGCTAGCGGAATACAATGAGCAGTTCTTC.

V is TRBV14 and J is TRBJ2-5; 8 nucleotides line up with TRBD1. V trimming: 1 base; J trimming: 7 bases; junction bases outside the gene matches: 5. This CDR3 has 14 residues. Looked up from germline, CDR1 is SGHDN and CDR2 is FVKESK. The CDR3 region has the DNA TGTGCCAGCAGCCAAGCCGGGACAGGCGGGACCCAGTACTTC. As protein: CASSQAGTGGTQYF.

This clone has only one observation. The V gene is TRBV7-3, the J gene TRBJ2-5; 10 nucleotides align to TRBD2. In germline, CDR1 is SGHTA, CDR2 FQGTGA. The CDR3 extends over 16 amino acids. J lost 5 bases, V lost 5 bases, and 11 bases had no gene match. The CDR3: CASSPGPRSGRETQYF. CDR3 nucleotides: TGTGCCAGCAGCCCTGGGCCCCGTAGCGGGAGGGAGACCCAGTACTTC.

V is TRBV27 and J is TRBJ2-3; 13 positions match TRBD2. The CDR3 is made up of 18 amino acids. CDR1 MNHEY and CDR2 SMNVEV come from the germline V gene (reference sequence). Trimming cost V 6 bases and J 4 bases; bases outside gene matches: 13. The chain's CDR3 is CASSPGLAGEEYPDTQYF. The CDR3 bases are TGTGCCAGCAGCCCCGGACTAGCGGGAGAAGAGTACCCAGATACGCAGTATTTT.

The chain is built from TRBV2 and TRBJ1-1; tentatively, D is TRBD1 (5 bases). The V end lost 1 base, the J end lost 1 base, and 7 bases lay between the germline ends. In germline, CDR1 is SNHLY, CDR2 FYNNEI. CDR3 length equals 14 residues. The chain's CDR3 is CASSEDQGNTEAFF. The CDR3 DNA reads as TGTGCCAGCAGTGAAGATCAGGGGAACACTGAAGCTTTCTTT.

The rearrangement joins TRBV6-5 to TRBJ2-2, with TRBD2 as a possible D gene (5 bases). The CDR3 sequence is 12 residues long. The germline V gene encodes CDR1 MNHEY and CDR2 SVGAGI. Trimming stripped 8 bases from V and 6 bases from J, with 10 bases between. Here the CDR3 reads CASGRWAGELFF. For the CDR3, the DNA is TGTGCCAGCGGGAGATGGGCCGGGGAGCTGTTTTTT.

V usage is TRBV28 and J usage is TRBJ1-2; D gene ambiguous. V dropped 2 bases and J dropped 8 bases, with 12 bases sitting between them. The CDR3 contains 13 residues. The germline CDR1 and CDR2 sequences are MDHEN and SYDVKM. The CDR3 region has the DNA TGTGCCAGCAGTTTACCGGCCGGCGGGGGCTACACCTTC. It yields the protein CASSLPAGGGYTF.

V and J are TRBV28 and TRBJ1-2; D remains ambiguous. The CDR3 extends over 13 amino acids. The germline V gene has CDR1 MDHEN and CDR2 SYDVKM. Deletions cut 3 bases from V and 8 bases from J, with 13 bases between. The CDR3 bases are TGTGCCAGCAGTTTCGCCGATTATCAGGGCTACACCTTC. Its translation is CASSFADYQGYTF.

This chain links TRBV7-2 with TRBJ2-1; 8 positions agree with TRBD2. This CDR3 contains 15 residues. V lost 8 bases to trimming and J lost 2 bases; unmatched junction nucleotides: 8. Germline assignment: CDR1 SGHTA and CDR2 FQGNSA. The DNA for the CDR3 is TGTGCCAGCGGAACTACGGGGGGGCCCTACAATGAGCAGTTCTTC. Translation gives CASGTTGGPYNEQFF.

The V call is TRBV2, the J call TRBJ1-6; D remains ambiguous. Germline V gives CDR1 SNHLY, CDR2 FYNNEI. V lost 7 bases, J lost 9 bases, and 10 bases lay in between. The CDR3 sequence is 12 residues long. For the CDR3, the DNA is TGTGCCAGCAACGAGGAGGCTTCACCCCTCCACTTT. Amino acids: CASNEEASPLHF.

This chain joins TRBV18 and TRBJ1-1; D perhaps matches TRBD1 (6 bases). Germline CDR1 and CDR2: KGHSH and LQKENI. Trimming pared 5 bases from V and 5 bases from J, leaving 12 bases between. The CDR3 contains 13 residues. This CDR3 reads CASSLGGRTEAFF. CDR3 in DNA: TGTGCCAGCTCATTAGGGGGAAGAACTGAAGCTTTCTTT.